This T cell receptor (beta chain) was found in a study of cytotoxic CD8 clonotypes in ibrutinib-treated CLL. The table came from immunoSEQ multiplex PCR; TCRdb's copy has only in-frame clones and leaves some out. The table includes 140,000 to 150,000 clones, about 76% detected once. General study results and limits: Private clonotypes, not public ones, expanded at ibrutinib response. Baseline-level clonality went beyond age-matched healthy donors and moved in step with circulating CD8+ T-cell counts. Clonality went up at the time of ibrutinib response, stayed stable in sustained remission, and later dropped back toward its baseline level at progression.

Of note for this clone: Its antigen is undetermined.

Library input was about 1.8 micrograms of DNA from cryopreserved PBMCs. The length of the CDR3 is 15 residues. Deletions cut 4 bases from V and 5 bases from J, with 17 bases between. The germline CDR1 and CDR2 sequences are MDHEN and SYDVKM. This TCR derives from a human donor with chronic lymphocytic leukemia. The chain recombines TRBV28 with TRBJ1-2; D is undetermined. Sequenced material: PBMCs, taken after 24 months of ibrutinib treatment. CDR3 in DNA: TGTGCCAGCAGTTCCGGGGAGCACCGTACGTATGGCTACACCTTC. It codes for CASSSGEHRTYGYTF.